This T cell receptor (beta chain) was recorded in a study of T cells in Graves' hyperthyroidism and ophthalmopathy (dated by TCRdb to about 2019). Regarding the study in general: Peripheral blood was collected at initial diagnosis, before any treatment. To identify TCR V-J signatures that set the groups apart, the researchers used a discovery cohort of 90 to 100 patients, made up of roughly 45 with Graves' ophthalmopathy and about 60 with stable Graves' hyperthyroidism. Prospective prediction of ophthalmopathy was tested in an independent validation cohort of about 19 hyperthyroidism patients and approximately 17 patients who later progressed to ophthalmopathy. The roughly 99 discovery patients were divided at random into training and test sets in a 7:3 ratio. In addition, the study compared T-cell repertoires in thyroid tissue and in blood from roughly six Graves' hyperthyroidism patients. Following sampling, methimazole starting at 30 mg daily was given to hyperthyroidism patients, and high-dose intravenous methylprednisolone was given to ophthalmopathy patients. The paper describes TCR Vbeta CDR3 sequencing of roughly 130 peripheral blood samples, made up of approximately 40 ophthalmopathy patients, 70 to 80 hyperthyroidism patients and 17 progressor patients.

TCR beta CDR3 regions were amplified from RNA transcripts. The TCR CDR3 was subjected to a first round of RT-PCR using the HTBI primer set and the Qiagen OneStep RT-PCR kit. A second multiplex PCR round built the libraries, followed by size selection and purification. Libraries were sequenced paired-end with 100 bp reads on an Illumina HiSeq2000. Per the original workflow: SOAPnuke was used to process the raw data, throwing out any read that contained adapters or uncalled bases, had a mean Phred below 15, or lacked an exact constant-primer or identifier match. High-quality paired reads were merged using COPE v1.2.5, and each unique nucleotide sequence was defined as a clonotype. Clonotypes were aligned to IMGT TRBV, TRBD and TRBJ reference segments using MiTCR v1.1. The analysis was restricted to V-J combinations with a frequency above 0.0001, which together covered roughly 99% of the repertoires. A TCS score was defined as the ratio of F50 (clonal expansion) to E x V (chaos), with BLOSUM62-based TCRdist applied between CDR3 peptides within each V-J. Welch's t-statistics and random forest reduced fewer than 600 V-J features to 13, which were used in a naive Bayes classifier (R e1071). The public reads were run again by TCRdb, first through fastp at Q25 and then through MiXCR, and only productive beta chains were kept. Every CDR3 protein is listed once, alongside the most common genes and DNA of its rows. The V and J calls come from TCRdb's annotation, not from the publication. The sample profile shows hundreds of thousands of distinct CDR3 sequences; roughly 14% of them were found once. Approximately 8% of the sample is held by the ten biggest clonotypes.

This clonotype was counted many times. The antigen it binds to is not known. Qualities for individual bases were not recorded, and no much larger clone is one base off. Results and caveats for the whole study, not just this receptor: In validation, the model predicted progression to ophthalmopathy with roughly 66% sensitivity and about 72% specificity, a median of about 6 months before onset. Blood samples also contained most of the expanded thyroid clonotypes (frequency above 0.001), which suggests that blood repertoires may reflect thyroid immune responses. No statistical method was used to fix the sample size in advance, and group allocation was not hidden from the investigators. In cross-validation, a model built on a 13 V-J signature told ophthalmopathy apart from stable hyperthyroidism with just under 90% sensitivity and roughly 82% specificity, and in testing the same model reached 80%/75%.

Via the germline V gene (reference sequence), CDR1 is LGHDT and CDR2 YNNKEL. The CDR3 runs 16 residues from the cysteine to the phenylalanine. Of all the DNA, just the CDR3 is kept, 48 bases in frame from base 1. At the junction V is shortened by 3 bases and J by 5 bases, with 20 bases in between. A patient counted as having stable Graves' hyperthyroidism if no progression to ophthalmopathy occurred over 18 months of follow-up. The hyperthyroidism patients were between 18 and 65 years old and newly diagnosed, with a disease duration of less than 2 months. Patients with uncontrolled infections, other autoimmune diseases, pregnancy or lactation were excluded. Diagnoses were based on clinical symptoms, serum thyroxine and TRAb, thyroid ultrasound and orbital computed tomography. Ficoll-Paque density gradient centrifugation was used to isolate PBMCs from approximately 10 ml of fresh peripheral blood. Total RNA was extracted using Trizol reagent, and RNA quality was assessed on an Agilent 2100 Bioanalyzer.

The receptor was isolated from a woman aged 18-30 years with Graves' hyperthyroidism. Specimen: blood. The V and J segments used are TRBV3-1 and TRBJ2-7; the D gene is possibly TRBD1 or TRBD2, with 6 bases matching each. At the DNA level, the sequence is TGTGCCAGCAGCCAGGCCCCGGAGGGGGGCAGCCACGAGCAGTACTTC. It specifies CASSQAPEGGSHEQYF.